These 5 T cell receptor beta chains were sequenced from one sample in a study of OX40 agonist ivuxolimab in advanced cancers. Clones were sequenced by immunoSEQ multiplex PCR, and TCRdb holds only the in-frame ones, with some missing. The sample holds 55,000 to 90,000 clones, almost 90% seen once. Sequenced material: CD4+ or CD8+ T cells sorted from blood, taken in a trial of the OX40 agonist ivuxolimab. The origin of the receptors is an adult with an advanced solid tumor such as melanoma, head and neck, liver or kidney cancer.

The chain employs TRBV5-1 and TRBJ2-1, with TRBD2 matching over 8 bases. Germline V gene lookup returns CDR1 SGHRS and CDR2 YFSETQ. The junction had 12 bases not matched to a gene; V was cut back by 5 bases and J by 5 bases. This CDR3 spans 16 amino acids. Here the CDR3 DNA reads TGCGCCAGCAGGTCCCCCTATAGCGGGGTTAACAATGAGCAGTTCTTC. Amino acids: CASRSPYSGVNNEQFF.

V is TRBV11-2 and J is TRBJ2-5; D possibly corresponds to TRBD1 (6 bases). V shed 3 bases and J shed 2 bases, with 10 bases lying between them. The CDR3 runs to 14 residues. Germline CDR1 SGHAT, CDR2 FQNNGV. CDR3 sequence (DNA): TGTGCCAGCAGCTTGAACAGGGTGCAAGAGACCCAGTACTTC. It translates to CASSLNRVQETQYF.

Note on this clone: The junction and the germline gene differ at one end; a read error may be behind it. This same CDR3 is encoded by further DNA sequences in the sample. The chain employs TRBV19 and TRBJ1-1, with D perhaps TRBD1 (6 bases). The CDR3 extends over 14 amino acids. Germline V gene sequence: CDR1 LNHDA, CDR2 SQIVND (reference sequence). CDR3 sequence: CASTLGQGGTEAFF. As DNA, the CDR3 is TGTGCTAGTACTCTGGGACAAGGAGGAACTGAAGCTTTCTTT.

V gene TRBV7-2 combines with J gene TRBJ1-4; 7 bases map to TRBD1. This CDR3 contains 19 residues. The germline CDR1 and CDR2 sequences are SGHTA and FQGNSA. J gave up 5 bases and V 2 bases, and 17 bases lay outside the gene matches. CDR3 DNA: TGTGCCAGCAGCTTATCGGAGGGGTACCGGGACAGCCAGAATGAAAAACTGTTTTTT. Protein sequence: CASSLSEGYRDSQNEKLFF.

This chain joins TRBV2 and TRBJ2-3, with 15 nucleotides matching TRBD2. CDR1 is SNHLY and CDR2 is FYNNEI in the germline V gene. The CDR3 length is 15 residues. Trimming cost V 6 bases and J 8 bases; bases outside gene matches: 6. The CDR3 region is CASRKGLAGGATQYF. CDR3 bases: TGTGCCAGCAGGAAAGGACTAGCGGGAGGGGCTACGCAGTATTTT. Looking up the rest from reference TRBV2 and TRBJ2-3 gives the full variable domain: EPEVTQTPSHQVTQMGQEVILRCVPISNHLYFYWYRQILGQKVEFLVSFYNNEISEKSEIFDDQFSVERPDGSNFTLKIRSTKLEDSAMYFCASRKGLAGGATQYFGPGTRLTVL.